The clone carrying this T cell receptor (beta chain) was detected a few times. The antigen remains undetermined. This sample is drawn from a study of T cell repertoires in cytomegalovirus infection. Study-level information: Public signatures in TCR beta pointed to CMV infection and matching HLA type. Study observations and caveats: Pooled public TCR beta family frequency picked out CMV carriers with the relevant HLA. The ex vivo response was dominated by HLA-C-restricted CMV-specific TCR beta clonotypes.

With 3 bases removed from V and 1 base from J, the gap between germline ends came to 16 bases. This CDR3 is built from 16 residues. TCRdb itself ran the reads through MiXCR, one entry per CDR3 protein. The profile shows hundreds of thousands of distinct CDR3 sequences, 35% of them singletons. The V call is TRBV12-3 or TRBV12-4, the J call TRBJ2-7; maybe TRBD2 (6 bases). Source material: PBMCs. The clonotype comes from a human donor in good health (CMV status not recorded). Some clones in this sample may be carry-over from other donors' samples. CDR3 loop: CASSFDAGTPSYEQYF. CDR3 nucleotides: TGTGCCAGCAGTTTCGATGCCGGGACTCCTTCCTACGAGCAGTACTTC.